These 18 T cell receptor beta chains were all obtained from the same sample, sequenced in a study of tumor-infiltrating lymphocytes in primary liver carcinoma. Scientists recovered RNA and DNA together from approximately 20-30 mg of unsorted bulk tissue. From 450 to 550 ng total RNA, TCR beta cDNA was generated with a primer in the constant region. Libraries of TCR beta came from three nested multiplex PCR rounds with slightly modified ARM-PCR. Amplification in the first two PCR rounds was performed using TRBV1-TRBV30 forward primers and a C-beta reverse primer for roughly 9 cycles each. TCRdb ran MiXCR on the multiplex PCR reads and lists one entry per CDR3 protein. The data contain approximately 40,000 distinct CDR3 sequences, roughly 73% of them singletons. The source material was liver tumor tissue from sampling region 2. Subset described: tumor region T2, inferior pole. The receptors shown here come from a man aged 35-49 years with primary liver carcinoma and hepatitis B virus infection.

As regards this clonotype: The junction differs from germline at one of its ends, possibly a read error. The CDR3 DNA sequence: TGCGGCGTTTGGACGGCTCAAACGTCCTACAAGCATTACTTC. Translation: CGVWTAQTSYKHYF. The gene calls are TRBV29-1 and TRBJ2-7; D remains ambiguous. The CDR3 is 14 amino acids. The germline V gene has CDR1 SQVTM and CDR2 ANQGSEA.

Comments on this clonotype: Sequence at one end of the junction differs from germline and may be a read error. The V gene is TRBV11-1, the J gene TRBJ2-1, with 8 bases aligning to TRBD1. Looked up from germline, CDR1 is SGHAT and CDR2 is FQDESV (reference sequence). The CDR3 is 17 residues long. The CDR3 nucleotides read TGTGCCAGCAGACCCTGGGACAGGTCTTTCTCCTACAATGGGCAGTTCTTC. It encodes CASRPWDRSFSYNGQFF.

As for this clonotype: A single base separates this from a much larger clone, so it may be a read error. The DNA for the CDR3 is TGTGCCAGCACTGAAGAATTTGGGGCTGAGCAGTTCTTC. This gives the protein CASTEEFGAEQFF. The chain employs TRBV2 and TRBJ2-1; TRBD1 might be the D (5 bases). The CDR3 consists of 13 residues. From germline, CDR1 is SNHLY and CDR2 FYNNEI.

The J gene is TRBJ2-4, the V gene TRBV12-3 or TRBV12-4, with 11 bases that match TRBD2. The length of the CDR3 is 15 residues. The trim removed 7 bases at V and 2 bases at J, leaving 4 bases unmatched. CDR3 sequence: CASKETSGTKNIQYF. The CDR3 DNA is TGTGCCAGCAAAGAGACTAGCGGGACCAAAAACATTCAGTACTTC.

The chain couples TRBV11-2 to TRBJ2-1; TRBD2 matches 7 bases. V lost 7 bases, J lost 12 bases, and 18 bases stayed unmatched. Germline CDR1 and CDR2: SGHAT and FQNNGV. CDR3 size: 15 residues. CDR3 coding DNA: TGTGCCAGCAACTTTAGCGGGTCACTCGACATTGGGCAGTTCTTC. It specifies CASNFSGSLDIGQFF.

In the case of this clonotype: One junction end does not reproduce the germline sequence, and a read error may be involved. V gene TRBV30 combines with J gene TRBJ2-1, with 7 nucleotides matching TRBD1. Germline values: CDR1 GTSNPN, CDR2 SVGIG (reference sequence). The CDR3 covers 13 residues. The CDR3, as DNA: TGTGCCTGGACCGGGACAGCCTACAATGAGCAGCTCTTC. This codes for CAWTGTAYNEQLF.

Details on this clonotype: At one boundary the junction diverges from the germline segment, which might be a read error. The CDR3 is CVSSLVRGARGLEAFF. DNA of the CDR3: TGTGTCAGCAGCTTAGTAAGAGGGGCCCGGGGCCTTGAAGCTTTCTTT. The genes are TRBV7-9 and TRBJ1-1; possible D gene TRBD1, 5 bases. There are 16 residues in the CDR3. Looked up from germline, CDR1 is SEHNR and CDR2 is FQNEAQ (reference sequence).

This clonotype was observed a few times. The chain is built from TRBV20-1 and TRBJ2-3; 7 bases map to TRBD2. The CDR3 has 15 amino acids. V lost 6 bases to trimming and J lost 2 bases; unmatched junction nucleotides: 11. CDR1 is DFQATT and CDR2 is SNEGSKA in the germline V gene (reference sequence). CDR3 bases: TGCAGTGCAAACCGGGACTACGATCACACAGATACGCAGTATTTT. Its protein product is CSANRDYDHTDTQYF.

This clonotype was counted once. A junction boundary mismatches the germline segment, possibly from a read error. The chain couples TRBV11-3 to TRBJ2-1, with D unresolved. The CDR3 has 12 amino acids. Per germline, CDR1 SGHNT and CDR2 YENEEA. CDR3 residues: CASSLNAREQFF. CDR3 in DNA: TGTGCCAGCAGCTTAAATGCCCGTGAGCAGTTCTTT.

With regard to this clonotype: A read error may produce the germline difference seen at one junction end. The chain has TRBV28 and TRBJ1-5, with TRBD1 identical over 8 bases. Germline CDR1 MDHEN, CDR2 SYDVKM. The CDR3 extends over 16 amino acids. As DNA, the CDR3 is TGTACCAGCAGTTCCGCGCGACAGGGGAGCAATCAGCCCCAGCATTTT. Translation gives CTSSSARQGSNQPQHF.

Of note for this clonotype: No conserved phenylalanine or tryptophan is present at the end of the CDR3, so a read error is the likely explanation. The limits of the CDR3 on the DNA are not certain, so only TCRdb's listed CDR3 is given. The chain joins TRBV11-2 to TRBJ2-5; the table's D call of TRBD1 was not tested on the DNA. With termini counted, the CDR3 has 18 amino acids. Germline V lookup: CDR1 SGHAT, CDR2 FQNNGV. This chain's CDR3 is CASSPSSIQGIGRETQYL.

The V and J genes are TRBV29-1 and TRBJ2-7; possibly TRBD2 for D (6 bases). CDR1 is SQVTM and CDR2 is ANQGSEA in the germline V gene. This CDR3 is 12 amino acids long. The CDR3 here is CIGSRGGYEQYF. The CDR3 DNA is TGCATCGGTTCAAGGGGAGGCTACGAGCAGTACTTC.

Of note for this clonotype: A read error is likely, as this CDR3 ends without the conserved phenylalanine or tryptophan. The chain employs TRBV6-5 and TRBJ2-1; 9 positions match TRBD2. Germline values: CDR1 MNHEY, CDR2 SVGAGI. CDR3 length equals 14 residues. The V segment lost 7 bases and the J segment 8 bases; nucleotides outside the gene matches: 9. This chain's CDR3 is CASNRLADYDEQFL. CDR3 bases: TGTGCCAGCAATCGACTAGCGGATTACGATGAGCAGTTCTTA.

Notes on this clonotype: Relative to the germline gene, one junction end is altered; a read error may explain this. V and J are TRBV5-1 and TRBJ2-4; D may correspond to TRBD1 or TRBD2 (7 bases each). CDR1 is SGHRS and CDR2 is YFSETQ in the germline V gene. The CDR3 consists of 17 residues. The CDR3 spells CASILGGTDLTKNIQYF. For the CDR3, the DNA is TGCGCCAGCATCTTGGGAGGGACAGACCTAACCAAAAACATTCAGTACTTC. Full variable domain (missing parts from reference TRBV5-1 and TRBJ2-4): KAGVTQTPRYLIKTRGQQVTLSCSPISGHRSVSWYQQTPGQGLQFLFEYFSETQRNKGNFPGRFSGRQFSNSRSEMNVSTLELGDSALYLCASILGGTDLTKNIQYFGAGTRLSVL.

The chain carries TRBV10-2 and TRBJ2-5, with D hard to call. Looked up from germline, CDR1 is WSHSY and CDR2 is SAAADI. The CDR3 has 14 residues. The CDR3 region is CTSSGSSRQETQYF. CDR3 coding DNA: TGCACAAGCAGTGGTAGTTCCAGACAAGAGACCCAGTACTTC.

In regard to this clonotype: At one end the junction does not follow the germline gene, possibly because of a read error. V and J are TRBV4-1 and TRBJ2-7, with D perhaps TRBD1 (5 bases). The CDR3 has 14 amino acids. The germline gives CDR1 MGHRA, CDR2 YSYEKL. CDR3 bases: TGCACCAGCAGCCGCAGTGACAGAGGATACGAGCAGAACTTC. This encodes CTSSRSDRGYEQNF.

This clonotype showed up many times. The chain couples TRBV6-5 to TRBJ2-1; D unclear. Per the germline V gene, CDR1 is MNHEY and CDR2 is SVGAGI. Trimming took off 4 bases at V and 14 bases at J, with 12 bases between the two ends. The CDR3 runs to 11 residues. CDR3 amino acids: CASSSPRKEFF. Written as DNA, the CDR3 is TGTGCCAGCAGTTCTCCTAGAAAAGAGTTCTTC.

In regard to this clonotype: The junction differs from germline at one of its ends, possibly a read error. CDR3 DNA sequence: TGTGGCAGCAGTTTGGTCGGCTCTGGGAACACCATATATTTT. This sequence encodes CGSSLVGSGNTIYF. The chain recombines TRBV28 with TRBJ1-3; D is unclear. The germline gives CDR1 MDHEN, CDR2 SYDVKM. There are 14 residues in the CDR3.